What follows is one TCR beta chain and its context. Its specificity is not known. The CDR3 loop spans 14 amino acids. V was pared by 1 base and J by 0 bases, with 7 bases between. Germline CDR1 is LNHDA and CDR2 is SQIVND (reference sequence). This specimen belongs to a study of T cells in Graves' hyperthyroidism and ophthalmopathy. The overall study: It was at initial diagnosis, before any treatment, that peripheral blood was collected.

RNA transcripts were the template for amplifying TCR beta CDR3 regions. In the first-round RT-PCR of the TCR CDR3, the HTBI primer set was used. TCRdb ran MiXCR on the multiplex PCR reads and lists one entry per CDR3 protein. Of around 600,000 distinct CDR3 sequences listed, roughly 15% are singletons. Points from the study as a whole: Blood also held most thyroid clonotypes expanded beyond 0.001. Median prediction lead before ophthalmopathy onset was 6.5 months with the model.

The sequenced material came from blood. V is TRBV19 and J is TRBJ2-7; D not resolved. The receptor was derived from a woman aged 45-60 years with Graves' ophthalmopathy. CDR3 amino acids: CASSIAHSSYEQYF. CDR3 coding DNA: TGTGCCAGTAGTATAGCCCACAGCTCCTACGAGCAGTACTTC.